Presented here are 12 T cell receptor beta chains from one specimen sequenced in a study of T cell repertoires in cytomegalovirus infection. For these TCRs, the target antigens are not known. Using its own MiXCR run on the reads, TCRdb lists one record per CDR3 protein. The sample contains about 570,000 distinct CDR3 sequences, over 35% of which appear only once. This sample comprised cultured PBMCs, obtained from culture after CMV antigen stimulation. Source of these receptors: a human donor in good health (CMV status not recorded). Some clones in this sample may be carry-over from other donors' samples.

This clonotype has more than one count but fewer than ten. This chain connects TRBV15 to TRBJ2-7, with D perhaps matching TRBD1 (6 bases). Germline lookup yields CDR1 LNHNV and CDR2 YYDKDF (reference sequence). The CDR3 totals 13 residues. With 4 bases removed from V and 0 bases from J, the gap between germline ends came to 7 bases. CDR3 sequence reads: CATSTDSSYEQYF. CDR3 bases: TGTGCCACCAGCACGGACAGCTCCTACGAGCAGTACTTC.

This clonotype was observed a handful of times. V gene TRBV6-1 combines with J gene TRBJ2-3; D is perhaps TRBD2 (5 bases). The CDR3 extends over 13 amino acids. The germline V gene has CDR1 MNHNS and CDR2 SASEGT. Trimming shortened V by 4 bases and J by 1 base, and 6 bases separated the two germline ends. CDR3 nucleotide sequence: TGTGCCAGCAGTGTCGGGGGCACAGATACGCAGTATTTT. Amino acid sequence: CASSVGGTDTQYF.

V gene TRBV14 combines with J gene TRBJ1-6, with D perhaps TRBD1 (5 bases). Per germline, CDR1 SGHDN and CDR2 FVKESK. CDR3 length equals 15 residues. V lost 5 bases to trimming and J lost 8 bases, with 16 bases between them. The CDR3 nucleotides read TGTGCCAGCAGCGGGGGACTACGGAGGGATTCACCCCTCCACTTT. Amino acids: CASSGGLRRDSPLHF.

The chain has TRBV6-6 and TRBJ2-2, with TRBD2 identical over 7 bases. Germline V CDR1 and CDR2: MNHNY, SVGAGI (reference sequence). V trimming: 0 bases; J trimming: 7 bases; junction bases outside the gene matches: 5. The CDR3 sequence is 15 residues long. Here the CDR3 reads CASSYSTSRIGELFF. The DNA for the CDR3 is TGTGCCAGCAGTTACTCGACTAGCCGTATCGGGGAGCTGTTTTTT.

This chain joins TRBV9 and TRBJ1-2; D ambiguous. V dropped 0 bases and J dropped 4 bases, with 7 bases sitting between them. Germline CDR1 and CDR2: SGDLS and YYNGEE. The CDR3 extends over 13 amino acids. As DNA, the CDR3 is TGTGCCAGCAGCGTAGGGGGTTTCTATGGCTACACCTTC. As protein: CASSVGGFYGYTF. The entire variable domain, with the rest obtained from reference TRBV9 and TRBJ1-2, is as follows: DSGVTQTPKHLITATGQRVTLRCSPRSGDLSVYWYQQSLDQGLQFLIQYYNGEERAKGNILERFSAQQFPDLHSELNLSSLELGDSALYFCASSVGGFYGYTFGSGTRLTVV.

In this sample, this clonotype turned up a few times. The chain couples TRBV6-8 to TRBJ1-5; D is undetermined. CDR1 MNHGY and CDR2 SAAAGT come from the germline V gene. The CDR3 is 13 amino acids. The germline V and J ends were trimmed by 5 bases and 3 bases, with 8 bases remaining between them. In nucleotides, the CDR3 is TGTGCCAGCAGTGGGCATTTCAATCAGCCCCAGCATTTT. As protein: CASSGHFNQPQHF.

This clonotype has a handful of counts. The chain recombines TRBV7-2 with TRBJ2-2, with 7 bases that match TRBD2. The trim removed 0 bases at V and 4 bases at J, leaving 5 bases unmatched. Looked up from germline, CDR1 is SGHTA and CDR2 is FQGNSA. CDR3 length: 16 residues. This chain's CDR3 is CASSLAPGGGTGELFF. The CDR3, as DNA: TGTGCCAGCAGCTTAGCCCCGGGCGGGGGCACCGGGGAGCTGTTTTTT.

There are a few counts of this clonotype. CDR3: CASPPGGYEQYF. The CDR3 DNA sequence: TGTGCCAGCCCTCCGGGGGGCTACGAGCAGTACTTC. The chain is built from TRBV7-4 and TRBJ2-7; 7 positions match TRBD2. Germline CDR1 SGHVT, CDR2 SQSDAQ. The trim removed 8 bases at V and 3 bases at J, leaving 4 bases unmatched. This CDR3 spans 12 amino acids.

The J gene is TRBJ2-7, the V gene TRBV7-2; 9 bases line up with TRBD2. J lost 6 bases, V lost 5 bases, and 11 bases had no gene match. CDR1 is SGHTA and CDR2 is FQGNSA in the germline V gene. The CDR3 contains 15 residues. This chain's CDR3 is CASSPRFSGSFEQYF. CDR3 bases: TGTGCCAGCAGCCCCCGGTTTAGCGGGAGCTTCGAGCAGTACTTC.

In nucleotides, the CDR3 is TGTGCCAGCAGCTTAGTCCCAGGGGGTGACGGCTACACCTTC. This translates into CASSLVPGGDGYTF. The chain combines TRBV7-2 with TRBJ1-2, with 7 bases matching TRBD1. Trimming removed 1 base from V and 8 bases from J; junction bases left unmatched: 7. The CDR3 is 14 residues long. The germline gives CDR1 SGHTA, CDR2 FQGNSA.

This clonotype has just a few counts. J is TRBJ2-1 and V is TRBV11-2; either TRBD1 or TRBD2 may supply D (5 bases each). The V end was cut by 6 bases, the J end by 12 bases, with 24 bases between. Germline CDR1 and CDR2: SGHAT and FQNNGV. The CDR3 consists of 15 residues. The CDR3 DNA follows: TGTGCCAGCAGTACCCCCAGGGTACCAACCGCGGGGCAGTTCTTC. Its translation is CASSTPRVPTAGQFF.

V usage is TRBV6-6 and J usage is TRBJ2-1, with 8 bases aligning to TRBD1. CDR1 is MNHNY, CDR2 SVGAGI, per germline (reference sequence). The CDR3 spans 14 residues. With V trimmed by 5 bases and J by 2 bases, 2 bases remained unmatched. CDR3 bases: TGTGCCAGCAGTCGACAGGGGCCCTACAATGAGCAGTTCTTC. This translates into CASSRQGPYNEQFF.